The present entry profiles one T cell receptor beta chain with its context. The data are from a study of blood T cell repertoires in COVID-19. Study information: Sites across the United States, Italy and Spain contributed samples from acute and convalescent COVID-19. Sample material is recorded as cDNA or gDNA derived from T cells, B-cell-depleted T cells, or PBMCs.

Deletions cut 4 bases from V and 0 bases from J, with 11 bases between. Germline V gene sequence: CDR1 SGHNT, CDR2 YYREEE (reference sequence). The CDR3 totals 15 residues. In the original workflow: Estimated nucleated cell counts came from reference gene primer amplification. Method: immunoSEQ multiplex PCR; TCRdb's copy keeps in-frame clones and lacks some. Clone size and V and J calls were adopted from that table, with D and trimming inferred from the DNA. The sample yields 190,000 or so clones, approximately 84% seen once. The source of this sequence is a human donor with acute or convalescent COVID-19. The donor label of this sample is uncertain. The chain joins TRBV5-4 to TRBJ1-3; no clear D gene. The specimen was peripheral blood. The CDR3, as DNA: TGTGCCAGCAGCCGCTCGGGAGACTCTGGAAACACCATATATTTT. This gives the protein CASSRSGDSGNTIYF.